Detailed here is one T cell receptor beta chain. The clone's antigen remains unknown. Base qualities are not at hand, and no much larger clone is one base apart. Preparation of the library involved the immunoSEQ multiplex PCR assay. For the multiplex PCR, a mixture combining 60 forward primers for TCR Vbeta segments and 13 reverse primers for TCR Jbeta segments was used. Amplification of the CDR3 region of rearranged TCR beta genes was performed with a multiplex PCR assay on genomic DNA. The Illumina HiSeq System was used to sequence the amplified TCR beta libraries as 87-base-pair reads. Per the authors' processing: A later analysis counted around 72 million unique TCR beta chains across the 550 to 800 repertoires, and approximately 11 million of these chains were shared by at least two donors. Raw reads were error-corrected and collapsed into unique sequences with a nearest-neighbor algorithm that merged closely related sequences to remove PCR and sequencing errors. Alignment of CDR3 sequences to IMGT reference sequences was used to assign V, D and J gene segments. For a sequence to be retained, at least a six-nucleotide match to both a V gene segment and a J gene segment was required. Rearrangements were called productive when the CDR3 lacked stop codons and stayed in frame with V and J; all others were non-productive. Following IMGT convention, CDR3 was defined as the stretch from the second conserved V-encoded cysteine to the conserved J-encoded phenylalanine. The earlier analysis of 587 of the donors excluded any sequence lacking an unambiguous match to a single V gene segment. An earlier analysis of 587 of the donors classified V segments as functional when productive rearrangements were above 56.7% and as segregating when the standard deviation between donors was above 5%. A statistical classification framework was built to diagnose cytomegalovirus status from the catalog of TCR beta chain sequences. A later analysis assigned V and J genes by comparing TCR nucleotide sequences with IMGT/GENE-DB human TR gene sequences. The TCRdist pipeline was used in a later analysis to assign CDR3 sequences and most-parsimonious VDJ recombination scenarios. In a later analysis, each TCR beta chain was defined by its CDR3 amino acid sequence together with its V-gene family, and reads without a unique V-gene family were excluded. A later analysis removed nearly 600 highly shared, low-generation-probability nucleotide sequences to deal with suspected cross-contamination and a sequencing artifact. In a later analysis, a clonal expansion index for each public chain was calculated from normalized within-repertoire ranks of inferred template counts. In a later analysis, generation probabilities were computed with a VDJ recombination model fitted to out-of-frame rearrangements, and the resulting probabilities were checked against IGoR. In a later analysis, TCR-TCR, TCR-HLA and TCR-CMV co-occurrence was scored with hypergeometric tests, and a repertoire-size bias correction was applied to TCR pairs. A later analysis estimated false discovery rates by permuting HLA or CMV assignments 20 times. In a later analysis, co-occurring TCRs were grouped using DBSCAN, with TCRdist sequence similarity added in when clustering inside HLA-allele-positive subsets. Repertoires with fewer than 30,000 or more than 120,000 public chains were left out of co-occurrence clustering, as were five repertoires with anomalous nucleotide sharing. TCRdb carries this immuneACCESS record with in-frame sequences only. Its versions omit some clonotypes, under half of them owing to an unresolved V gene in the studies checked, with the rest unexplained. That table supplies the V and J calls and clone size; D and trimming were determined from the DNA. This sample has some 120,000 clones in its table, and around 85% of those were observed once. The ten top clones hold about 6.7% of the sample.

The cohort was made up of about 610 healthy bone marrow donors. At the time of sampling, every cohort member was nominally healthy, though immune exposures that went unrecorded were likely present. The donor tested CMV seropositive, placing the donor among the 290 or so seropositive members of the cohort. A peripheral blood sample was collected from each donor, and TCR beta sequencing was performed on peripheral blood mononuclear cells. The Qiagen DNeasy Blood Extraction Kit was used to extract genomic DNA from the blood cell samples. The sample is drawn from a study of cytomegalovirus exposure and HLA in healthy donors (dated by TCRdb to the late 2010s). Regarding the research as a whole: An earlier analysis of about 560 of the donors reported approximately 300 Gb of sequence data and 90 million to 120 million unique TCR beta sequences obtained from some 200 million T cells. About 280 gigabases of sequencing data and tens of millions of unique TCR sequences were included in an early release covering several hundred HLA-typed donors. Of the 300 to 400 genotyped donors, around 81% fell in the genetic ancestry cluster associated with self-reported Caucasian donors. The study aimed to test whether signatures of past pathogen exposure could be identified by cataloging public T cell receptors. The T cell repertoires of around 730 subjects were profiled by immunosequencing and related to cytomegalovirus serostatus. Along with the roughly 670-subject first cohort, a separate validation cohort of 120 different subjects was used. The study combined high-throughput TCR immunosequencing, statistical association of individual TCRs with disease status, and machine learning to predict cytomegalovirus infection status. A later analysis re-analyzed previously published TCR beta repertoires from hundreds of donors and added high-resolution HLA genotyping to study TCR occurrence patterns. In the later analysis, no new phenotypic data were used to find candidate immune exposures; instead, reliance was placed on TCR beta sequences and their occurrence across donors. In an earlier analysis of roughly 600 of the donors, high-throughput TCR beta sequencing was used to judge whether each TCR beta V gene segment behaved as functional or pseudogenic. Donor age, sex, ethnicity and CMV serostatus were collected together with the repertoire data. A later genetic analysis took genome-wide SNP genotypes for about 65% of the 666 donors and used that subset as a discovery cohort. All discovery cohort repertoires had been generated using a single sequencing platform. HLA typing covered class I and class II loci at four-digit resolution. Typing coverage varied by locus: about 620-630 donors for A, B, C, DRB1 and DQB1; roughly 520 for DQA1; nearly 610 for DPA1; 450 to 480 for DPB1. A handful of DR-DQ haplotypes were handled as single units for association and clustering because linkage in the cohort was strong. On average, around 240,000 unique TCR beta nucleotide sequences were sequenced per donor among some 430 genotyped donors of the cohort, with roughly 18% of those sequences being non-productive.

General conclusions and limits of the study: According to a later analysis, most CMV-associated TCR beta chains appeared to be HLA-restricted, and the HLA associations seemed to be driven largely by CMV exposure. Compared with the roughly 670-donor mean, donors in an Asian-associated ancestry cluster had fewer N-insertions in productive TCRs, according to a later genetic analysis. In vitro tests confirmed that a few of the cytomegalovirus-associated TCR beta chains recognize cytomegalovirus antigens. For the cohort, immune exposure information was limited to CMV serostatus. In a later analysis, TCR association rates were found to vary across HLA loci, with the most associated TCRs seen for DRB1 alleles and the fewest for HLA-C alleles. Several of the top co-occurrence clusters appeared to be linked to parvovirus B19, influenza, CMV and Epstein-Barr virus, according to a later analysis. Correlated functional status among segregating V segments might be attributable to linkage disequilibrium, but an unknown experimental factor could not be ruled out. Broadly in line with IMGT annotations, most TCR beta V segments showed up in productive rearrangements about 87% or about 30% of the time in an earlier analysis of 587 of the donors. Because the 87-base-pair reads could not distinguish some IMGT-functional V segments, including TRBV6-2 and TRBV6-3, those segments were excluded. Compared with equally common non-associated chains, HLA-associated TCR beta chains in a later analysis were more clonally expanded and had lower generation probabilities. Strong co-occurrence of HLA alleles, especially DR and DQ, made assigning TCR associations to individual alleles difficult. The classifier was reported to diagnose cytomegalovirus status with high specificity and sensitivity in both the original and validation cohorts. A total of roughly 160 TCR beta chains were listed by the study as associated with cytomegalovirus. The sequencing pipeline was judged likely to have produced a cluster of highly shared sequence variants as a technical artifact. Most TCR sequences were seen in very few donors, while some public TCRs were found in many individuals. Specific HLA alleles were associated with 16,951 TCR beta sequences at a false discovery rate of 0.05 in a later analysis. The presence/absence analyses assumed that sequencing depth was roughly uniform across donors, and that assumption may not be true. V-gene and J-gene trimming of TCR beta chains was associated with a missense DCLRE1C variant in a later genetic analysis, and the association was replicated in an independent cohort. The cohort was sequenced for TCR beta chains only, and without alpha or paired-chain data the features that could be detected were limited. HLA typing was unavailable for some donors at each locus, so association tests used only the typed subset. Because counts were too low, approximately 15 rarely observed V segments, including chromosome 9 orphons, were excluded from the earlier analysis of 587 of the donors. A further reported finding was that TCR beta sequences accurately predicted the HLA-A and HLA-B alleles for most subjects in the first cohort. According to the authors, the approach could potentially be generalized to other disease states and immunological phenotypes.

V has 11 bases trimmed and J has 8 bases trimmed; junction bases matching no gene number 7. CDR1 and CDR2 (MNHNY, SVGAGI) derive from the germline V gene (reference sequence). The CDR3 runs 12 amino acids, cysteine and phenylalanine included. Of the read, only the CDR3 DNA is kept; its 36 bases are in frame from base 1. The chain was built from TRBV6-6 and TRBJ2-2; TRBD2 matches 8 bases in the middle. This receptor was identified in a woman under 40 in good health and CMV-seropositive. Sequencing used PBMCs. CDR3 loop: CAEAGGLGELFF. Read as DNA, the sequence is TGTGCCGAGGCGGGGGGCTTGGGGGAGCTGTTTTTT.